Sequencing of this TCR beta chain was carried out in a study of cytomegalovirus exposure and HLA in healthy donors. Whole-study findings and limits: Most sequenced TCRs were rare (though some public TCRs occurred in many donors).

The germline V and J ends were trimmed by 5 bases and 5 bases, with 15 bases remaining between them. Germline V CDR1 and CDR2: SGHVS, FNYEAQ. CDR3 length: 14 amino acids. Comments on this clone: Antigen unknown.

Produced via immunoSEQ multiplex PCR; TCRdb's table is partial and in-frame only. The sample yields about 220,000 clones, 80% to 90% seen once. Sequenced material: PBMCs. The chain employs TRBV7-6 and TRBJ2-5; no clear D. This TCR came from a woman under 30 in good health and CMV-seronegative. CDR3 DNA sequence: TGTGCCAGCAGCCCCAGTCTTGTACCCGAGACCCAGTACTTC. Translation gives CASSPSLVPETQYF.